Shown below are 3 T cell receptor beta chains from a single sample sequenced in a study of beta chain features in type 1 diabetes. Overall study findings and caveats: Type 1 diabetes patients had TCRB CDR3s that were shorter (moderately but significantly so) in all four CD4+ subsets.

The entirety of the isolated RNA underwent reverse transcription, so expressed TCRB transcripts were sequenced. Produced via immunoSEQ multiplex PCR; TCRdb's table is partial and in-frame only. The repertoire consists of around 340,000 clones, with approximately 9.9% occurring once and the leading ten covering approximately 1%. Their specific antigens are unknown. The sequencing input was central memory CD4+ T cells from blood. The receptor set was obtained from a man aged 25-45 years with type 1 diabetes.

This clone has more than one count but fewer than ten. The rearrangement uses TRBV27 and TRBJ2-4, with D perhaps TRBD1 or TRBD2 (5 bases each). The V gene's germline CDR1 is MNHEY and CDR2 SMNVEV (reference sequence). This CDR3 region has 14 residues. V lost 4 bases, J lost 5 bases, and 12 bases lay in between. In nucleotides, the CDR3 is TGTGCCAGCAGTTCGACCCGGGGACAAAACATTCAGTACTTC. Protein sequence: CASSSTRGQNIQYF.

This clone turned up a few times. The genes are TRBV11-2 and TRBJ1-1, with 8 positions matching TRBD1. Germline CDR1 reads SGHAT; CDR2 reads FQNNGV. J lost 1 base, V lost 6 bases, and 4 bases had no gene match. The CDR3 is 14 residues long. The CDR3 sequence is CASRQDRANTEAFF. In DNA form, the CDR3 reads TGTGCCAGCAGACAGGACAGGGCGAACACTGAAGCTTTCTTT.

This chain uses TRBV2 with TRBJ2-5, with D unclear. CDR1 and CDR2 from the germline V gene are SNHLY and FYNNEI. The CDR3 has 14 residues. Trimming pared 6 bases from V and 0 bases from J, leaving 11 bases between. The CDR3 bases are TGTGCCAGCAGCACGACGGTTTACCAAGAGACCCAGTACTTC. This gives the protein CASSTTVYQETQYF.